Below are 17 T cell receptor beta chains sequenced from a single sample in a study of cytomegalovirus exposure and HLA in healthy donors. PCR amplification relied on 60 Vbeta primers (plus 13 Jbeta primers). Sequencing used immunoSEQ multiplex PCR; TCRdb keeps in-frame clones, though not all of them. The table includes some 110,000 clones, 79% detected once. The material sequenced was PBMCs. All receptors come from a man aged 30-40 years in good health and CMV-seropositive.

The CDR3 spells CASSVAGSAGELFF. DNA for the CDR3: TGTGCCAGCAGCGTAGCAGGATCCGCCGGGGAGCTGTTTTTT. The chain is built from TRBV9 and TRBJ2-2, with D unresolved. Trimming took off 0 bases at V and 6 bases at J, with 9 bases between the two ends. The CDR3 is made up of 14 amino acids. In germline, CDR1 is SGDLS, CDR2 YYNGEE.

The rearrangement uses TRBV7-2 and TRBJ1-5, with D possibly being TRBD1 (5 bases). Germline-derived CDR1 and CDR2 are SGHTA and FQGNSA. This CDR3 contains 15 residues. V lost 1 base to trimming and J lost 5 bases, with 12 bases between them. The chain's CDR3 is CASSLGQTSYQPQHF. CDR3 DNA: TGTGCCAGCAGCTTAGGACAGACCAGTTATCAGCCCCAGCATTTT. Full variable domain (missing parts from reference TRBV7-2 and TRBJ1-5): GAGVSQSPSNKVTEKGKDVELRCDPISGHTALYWYRQSLGQGLEFLIYFQGNSAPDKSGLPSDRFSAERTGGSVSTLTIQRTQQEDSAVYLCASSLGQTSYQPQHFGDGTRLSIL.

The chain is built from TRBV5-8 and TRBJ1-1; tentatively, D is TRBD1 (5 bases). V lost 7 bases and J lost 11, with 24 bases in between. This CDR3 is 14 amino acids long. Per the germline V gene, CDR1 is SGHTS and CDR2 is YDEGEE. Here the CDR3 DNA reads TGTGCCAGCGAAAGCTCTTGGGTAGGGAACAGGGCTTTCTTT. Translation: CASESSWVGNRAFF.

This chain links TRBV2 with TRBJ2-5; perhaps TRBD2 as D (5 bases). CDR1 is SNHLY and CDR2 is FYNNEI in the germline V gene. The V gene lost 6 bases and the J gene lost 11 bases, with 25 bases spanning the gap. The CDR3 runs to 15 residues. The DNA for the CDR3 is TGTGCCAGCAGCCCGAGGGTGCGGGCTGGCCCCCTACAGTACTTC. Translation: CASSPRVRAGPLQYF.

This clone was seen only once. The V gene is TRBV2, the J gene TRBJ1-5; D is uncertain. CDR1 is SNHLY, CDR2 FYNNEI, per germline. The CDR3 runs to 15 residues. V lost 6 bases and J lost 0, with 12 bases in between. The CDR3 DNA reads TGTGCCAGCAGGGAGACCCCTTATAGCAATCAGCCCCAGCATTTT. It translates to CASRETPYSNQPQHF.

DNA for the CDR3: TGCGCCAGCAGCCACGCGGGGACAGAGACCCAGTACTTC. It specifies CASSHAGTETQYF. The rearrangement links TRBV4-1 to TRBJ2-5; D possibly corresponds to TRBD2 (6 bases). Germline V gene sequence: CDR1 MGHRA, CDR2 YSYEKL. The V end lost 3 bases, the J end lost 4 bases, and 9 bases lay between the germline ends. The CDR3 totals 13 residues.

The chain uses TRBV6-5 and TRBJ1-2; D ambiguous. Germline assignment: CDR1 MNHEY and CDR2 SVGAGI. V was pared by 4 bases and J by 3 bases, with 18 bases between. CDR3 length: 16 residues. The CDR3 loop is CASSLHGSGRDYGYTF. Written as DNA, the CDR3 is TGTGCCAGCAGTTTGCATGGATCTGGGCGGGACTATGGCTACACCTTC.

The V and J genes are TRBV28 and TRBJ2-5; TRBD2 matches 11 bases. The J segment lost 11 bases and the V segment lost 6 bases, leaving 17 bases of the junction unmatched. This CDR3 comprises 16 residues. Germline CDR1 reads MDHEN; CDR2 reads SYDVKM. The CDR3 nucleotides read TGTGCCAGCAGGGGGACGGGTAGCGGGAGGGTCGTGGAGCAGTACTTC. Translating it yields CASRGTGSGRVVEQYF.

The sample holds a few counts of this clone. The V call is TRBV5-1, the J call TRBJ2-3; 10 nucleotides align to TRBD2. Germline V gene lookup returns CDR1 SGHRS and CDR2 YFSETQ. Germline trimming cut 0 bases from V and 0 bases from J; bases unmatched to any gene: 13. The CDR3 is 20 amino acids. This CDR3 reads CASSLDSRLAGAGSTDTQYF. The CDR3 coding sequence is TGCGCCAGCAGCTTGGACTCTCGGCTAGCGGGGGCCGGGAGCACAGATACGCAGTATTTT.

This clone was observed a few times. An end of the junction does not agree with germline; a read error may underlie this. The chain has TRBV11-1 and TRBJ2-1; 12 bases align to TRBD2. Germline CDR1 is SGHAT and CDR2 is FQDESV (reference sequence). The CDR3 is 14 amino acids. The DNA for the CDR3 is TGTGCCAGCAGCCTAGCGGGAGGGATTTATGAGCAGTTCTTC. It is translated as CASSLAGGIYEQFF.

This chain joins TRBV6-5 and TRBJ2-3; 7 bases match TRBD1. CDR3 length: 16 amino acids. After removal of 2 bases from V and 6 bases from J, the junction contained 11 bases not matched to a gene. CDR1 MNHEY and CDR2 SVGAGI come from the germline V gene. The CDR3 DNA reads TGTGCCAGCAGTTACGCCGGGACAGCAGTTGGGGATACGCAGTATTTT. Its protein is CASSYAGTAVGDTQYF.

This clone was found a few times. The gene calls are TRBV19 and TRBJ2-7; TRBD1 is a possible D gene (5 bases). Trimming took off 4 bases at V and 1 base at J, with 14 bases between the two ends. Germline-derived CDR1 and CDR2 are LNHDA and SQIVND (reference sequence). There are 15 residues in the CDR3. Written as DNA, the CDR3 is TGTGCCAGTAGTAATTTGGGTCAGGGATCCTACGAGCAGTACTTC. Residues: CASSNLGQGSYEQYF.

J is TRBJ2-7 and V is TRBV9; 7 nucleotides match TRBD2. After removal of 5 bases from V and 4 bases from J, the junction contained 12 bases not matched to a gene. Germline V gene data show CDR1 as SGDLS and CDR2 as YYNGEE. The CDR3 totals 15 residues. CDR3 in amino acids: CASSGGGAGIYEQYF. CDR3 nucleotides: TGTGCCAGCAGTGGCGGGGGAGCGGGGATATACGAGCAGTACTTC.

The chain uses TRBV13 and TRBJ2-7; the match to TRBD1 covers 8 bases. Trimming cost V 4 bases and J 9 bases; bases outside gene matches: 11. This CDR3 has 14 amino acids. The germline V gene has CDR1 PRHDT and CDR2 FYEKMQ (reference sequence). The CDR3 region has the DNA TGTGCCAGCAGCTCCCGGACAGGGAGGAGACGGCAGTACTTC. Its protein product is CASSSRTGRRRQYF.

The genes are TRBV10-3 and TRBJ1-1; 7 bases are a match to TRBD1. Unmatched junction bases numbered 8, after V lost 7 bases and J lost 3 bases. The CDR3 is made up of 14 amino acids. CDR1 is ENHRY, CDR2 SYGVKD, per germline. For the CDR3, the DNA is TGTGCCATCAACGTAAGACAGGGAGACACTGAAGCTTTCTTT. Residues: CAINVRQGDTEAFF.

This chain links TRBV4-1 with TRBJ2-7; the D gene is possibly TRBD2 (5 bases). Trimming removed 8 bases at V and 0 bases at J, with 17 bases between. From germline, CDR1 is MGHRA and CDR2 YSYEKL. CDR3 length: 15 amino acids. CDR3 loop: CASSQTGVSSYEQYF. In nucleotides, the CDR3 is TGCGCCAGCTCGCAAACCGGGGTCAGCTCCTACGAGCAGTACTTC.

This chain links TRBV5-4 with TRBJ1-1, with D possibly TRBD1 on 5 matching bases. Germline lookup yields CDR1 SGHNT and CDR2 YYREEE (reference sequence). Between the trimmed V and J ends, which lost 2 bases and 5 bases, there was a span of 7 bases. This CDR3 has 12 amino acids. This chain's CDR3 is CASSFGGTEAFF. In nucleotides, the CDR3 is TGTGCCAGCAGCTTTGGGGGGACTGAAGCTTTCTTT.